Listed below are T cell receptor beta chains from one sample, sequenced in a study of OX40 agonist ivuxolimab in advanced cancers. Some clones are missing from TCRdb's copy, which holds only in-frame ones; the method was immunoSEQ multiplex PCR. The sample lists some 79,000 clones; about 94% were seen once. Sequenced material: CD4+ or CD8+ T cells sorted from blood, taken in a trial of the OX40 agonist ivuxolimab. The source is an adult with an advanced solid tumor such as melanoma, head and neck, liver or kidney cancer. Both conserved end residues are part of each CDR3. D genes are given only for firm matches. Where a row states a size, it is once, few, many or the class of an expanded clone; other rows omit it.

j_call d_call v_call clone_size cdr3_aa cdr3_nt
TRBJ1-1 . TRBV5-1 few CASSGQSPWNEAFF TGCGCCAGCAGCGGACAGTCACCCTGGAACGAAGCTTTCTTT
TRBJ1-3 . TRBV12-5 . CASALRAMSSGNTIYF TGTGCTAGTGCCTTGCGGGCAATGAGCTCTGGAAACACCATATATTTT
TRBJ1-2 . TRBV25-1 . CASSDRMGSDGYTF TGTGCCAGCAGTGATCGTATGGGTAGTGACGGCTACACCTTC
TRBJ1-5 TRBD1 TRBV18 . CASSPSGLTGHQPQHF TGTGCCAGCTCACCCTCGGGTTTGACAGGGCATCAGCCCCAGCATTTT
TRBJ2-1 TRBD2 TRBV25-1 . CASSESRSGRQNEQFF TGTGCCAGCAGTGAATCCCGTAGCGGGAGACAGAATGAGCAGTTCTTC
TRBJ1-2 TRBD1 TRBV9 . CASSFRTGGAGYGYTF TGTGCCAGCAGCTTCCGAACAGGGGGCGCGGGCTATGGCTACACCTTC
TRBJ2-2 TRBD1 TRBV18 once CASSPPTGGNTGELFF TGTGCCAGCTCACCACCTACAGGGGGAAACACCGGGGAGCTGTTTTTT
TRBJ2-3 TRBD2 TRBV18 . CASSPPSGYLTDTQYF TGTGCCAGCTCACCCCCTAGCGGATACCTCACAGATACGCAGTATTTT
TRBJ2-1 . TRBV10-1 . CASSEFPNEQFF TGCGCCAGCAGTGAGTTCCCCAATGAGCAGTTCTTC
TRBJ2-1 . TRBV12-2 . CASRLVTLEGRLAGVTHEQFF TGTGCAAGTCGCTTAGTAACCCTAGAGGGTAGACTAGCGGGAGTGACCCATGAGCAGTTCTTC
TRBJ2-1 . TRBV5-1 . CASSLELALNEQFF TGCGCCAGCAGCTTGGAACTAGCACTCAATGAGCAGTTCTTC
TRBJ2-5 . TRBV18 once CASSPLVGGQETQYF TGTGCCAGCTCACCACTGGTGGGGGGTCAAGAGACCCAGTACTTC
TRBJ2-3 . TRBV6-1 . CASRLIYRNTQYF TGTGCCAGCAGACTGATTTACCGAAATACGCAGTATTTT
TRBJ2-7 TRBD2 TRBV5-4 few CASSLGASGTYEQYF TGTGCCAGCAGCTTGGGGGCTAGCGGGACTTACGAGCAGTACTTC
TRBJ2-7 TRBD2 TRBV5-4 once CASSPMGGDGYEQYF TGTGCCAGCAGCCCAATGGGGGGGGACGGATACGAGCAGTACTTC
TRBJ1-5 . TRBV2 . CASSDRRGGSNQPQHF TGTGCCAGCAGTGATAGGAGGGGTGGGAGCAATCAGCCCCAGCATTTT
TRBJ2-7 . TRBV6-5 . CASRVTGSGGEQYF TGTGCCAGCAGGGTAACAGGGTCGGGGGGCGAGCAGTACTTC
TRBJ1-1 . TRBV5-1 . CASSFGENTEAFF TGCGCCAGCAGCTTTGGAGAGAACACTGAAGCTTTCTTT
TRBJ2-7 TRBD1 TRBV7-2 . CASSSGTGRMEQYF TGTGCCAGCAGCTCCGGGACAGGGAGAATGGAGCAGTACTTC
TRBJ2-5 . TRBV7-9 . CASSLGQPSAQETQYF TGTGCCAGCAGCCTTGGACAGCCTAGCGCGCAAGAGACCCAGTACTTC
TRBJ1-2 . TRBV6-5 few CASSYTGYGYTF TGTGCCAGCAGCTACACGGGTTATGGCTACACCTTC
TRBJ2-5 TRBD2 TRBV4-2 . CASSQEGTSEFLGTQYF TGTGCCAGCAGCCAAGAAGGGACTAGCGAGTTCCTGGGTACCCAGTACTTC
TRBJ2-7 . TRBV10-1 . CASSEWGETEQYF TGCGCCAGCAGTGAGTGGGGAGAGACGGAGCAGTACTTC
TRBJ1-5 . TRBV6-5 once CASKSGVYSNQPQHF TGTGCCAGCAAGTCCGGGGTTTATAGCAATCAGCCCCAGCATTTT
TRBJ2-2 TRBD2 TRBV5-6 . CASTPRVAGHTGELFF TGTGCCAGCACCCCGAGGGTAGCGGGACACACCGGGGAGCTGTTTTTT
TRBJ2-1 TRBD1 TRBV13 . CASSPRQGENEQFF TGTGCCAGCAGCCCCAGACAGGGGGAGAATGAGCAGTTCTTC
TRBJ1-1 . TRBV18 . CASSPRANGGDTEAFF TGTGCCAGCTCACCTCGCGCCAATGGGGGGGACACTGAAGCTTTCTTT
TRBJ1-5 TRBD1 TRBV15 . CATSREPTGGGQPQHF TGTGCCACCAGCAGAGAGCCGACAGGGGGCGGACAGCCCCAGCATTTT
TRBJ2-7 . TRBV5-1 . CASQRFPGRGSTSYEQYF TGCGCCAGTCAACGATTCCCAGGACGGGGTTCGACTTCCTACGAGCAGTACTTC
TRBJ2-1 TRBD1 TRBV5-1 . CASSLGATGGYNEQFF TGCGCCAGCAGCCTGGGAGCGACAGGGGGCTACAATGAGCAGTTCTTC
TRBJ1-6 TRBD1 TRBV7-2 . CASSLTTGQNNPLHF TGTGCCAGCAGCCTAACCACGGGACAGAATAACCCCCTCCACTTT
TRBJ2-1 TRBD2 TRBV7-2 . CASSLNSGRASYNEQFF TGTGCCAGCAGCTTGAATAGCGGGAGGGCCTCCTACAATGAGCAGTTCTTC
TRBJ2-7 TRBD1 TRBV19 . CASSPGQGVYEQYF TGTGCCAGTAGTCCGGGACAGGGGGTCTACGAGCAGTACTTC
TRBJ2-6 . TRBV10-2 . CASSENGGANVLTF TGCGCCAGCAGCGAGAATGGGGGGGCCAACGTCCTGACTTTC
TRBJ2-7 TRBD1 TRBV5-8 . CASSFGDRAGEQYF TGTGCCAGCAGCTTTGGGGACAGGGCGGGCGAGCAGTACTTC
TRBJ1-1 . TRBV10-3 few CATGTVNTEAFF TGTGCCACGGGGACGGTGAACACTGAAGCTTTCTTT
TRBJ2-7 TRBD2 TRBV14 . CASSQGPWAGGLNYEQYF TGTGCCAGCAGCCAAGGCCCCTGGGCGGGAGGGCTTAACTACGAGCAGTACTTC
TRBJ1-2 . TRBV9 . CASSGRGVYGYTF TGTGCCAGCAGCGGGAGGGGGGTCTATGGCTACACCTTC
TRBJ2-1 . TRBV21-1 . CASSRLDLHSYNEQFF TGTGCCAGCAGCAGGTTGGACCTACACTCCTACAATGAGCAGTTCTTC
TRBJ2-1 . TRBV15 once CATSREGLHNEQFF TGTGCCACCAGCAGAGAGGGACTCCACAATGAGCAGTTCTTC
TRBJ1-1 . TRBV28 . CASRTATFLGEAFF TGTGCCAGCAGGACGGCTACCTTTTTGGGTGAAGCTTTCTTT
TRBJ1-2 . TRBV25-1 . CASSGGGRSNGYTF TGTGCCAGCAGTGGGGGGGGGAGGTCAAATGGCTACACCTTC
TRBJ1-6 TRBD1 TRBV7-2 . CASSSGQGGSPLHF TGTGCCAGCAGCTCGGGACAGGGCGGTTCACCCCTCCACTTT
TRBJ1-5 TRBD1 TRBV29-1 . CSVGTGTGLQPQHF TGCAGCGTTGGGACCGGGACAGGGCTACAGCCCCAGCATTTT
TRBJ2-3 TRBD2 TRBV5-1 . CASNLAGGGTDTQYF TGCGCCAGCAATCTAGCGGGAGGCGGCACAGATACGCAGTATTTT